Reported below is one TCR beta chain. This clone's antigen is unknown. No per-base quality is available; no much larger clone lies one base away. Set within a cohort of healthcare workers in London, UK, this nested case-control study involved weekly PCR testing of nasopharyngeal swabs along with blood sampling. Healthcare workers were recruited between 23 and 31 March 2020, during the week of the UK lockdown, and were followed weekly for up to about 15 weeks. After removal of 2 bases from V and 3 bases from J, the junction retains 9 bases not matched to a gene. As encoded in the germline V gene, CDR1 is KGHSH while CDR2 is LQKENI. From the cysteine up to the phenylalanine, the CDR3 has a length of 16 residues. Of all the DNA, just the CDR3 is kept, 48 bases in frame from base 1. These data belong to a study of early T cells in non-severe SARS-CoV-2 infection (dated by TCRdb to the early 2020s). With respect to the entire study: Because TCR sequencing relied on bulk RNA taken from unsorted whole blood, pairing of alpha and beta chains was not possible.

Results and caveats for the whole study, not just this receptor: VDJdb matching was skewed toward anti-spike CD8 responses, so virus-specific expansions were likely underestimated and private and CD4 specificities were missed.

Library preparation used 5' RACE. Instrument used: NextSeq 500. In the TCR library protocol, unique molecular identifiers were attached to individual cDNA molecules to correct for PCR bias and sequencing error. Both TCR alpha and beta chains were sequenced, and tight co-correlation was observed between alpha and beta sequence abundances in each sample. In the original analysis: Decombinator V4 was used to perform V gene, J gene and CDR3 annotation of TCR sequences. TCRs were defined as expanded if a significant change between any two time points was detected under a Poisson model with p below 0.0001. TCR abundances were normalised to the total number of TCRs sequenced in each sample and reported as counts per million. TRAV1-2 paired with TRAJ12, TRAJ20 or TRAJ33 defined MAIT TCRs, while TRAV10 paired with TRAJ18 defined iNKT TCRs. A search of VDJdb, accessed on 1 November 2021, was run for TCRs annotated to CMV, EBV and SARS-CoV-2, with TCRs annotated for multiple antigens excluded. TCRdb reran the public reads through fastp at Q25 and MiXCR, keeping productive beta chains. Under each unique CDR3 protein, matching rows form one entry showing the most common genes and DNA. The V and J calls reflect TCRdb's pipeline rather than the authors' work. This sample is represented by around 94,000 distinct CDR3 sequences; under 15% of them were singletons. 6% to 7.5% of the sample goes to the ten largest clones.

Sequencing was done on a sample of whole blood. This sequence originates from an adult who was a healthcare worker with PCR-confirmed SARS-CoV-2 infection or an uninfected control (not recorded which). The rearrangement combines TRBV18 with TRBJ2-5, with 7 middle bases fitting TRBD1. At the DNA level, the sequence is TGTGCCAGCTCACCAGCAAACAGGGGTTCCGAAGAGACCCAGTACTTC. Its translation reads: CASSPANRGSEETQYF.